Reported below is one T cell receptor (beta chain). TCRdb reanalysed the RT-PCR reads using MiXCR and keeps one entry per CDR3 protein. This sample has roughly 960,000 distinct CDR3 sequences, with under 20% found just once. This entry comes from a study of patients and donors after allogeneic stem cell transplantation. V shed 4 bases and J 5 bases; nucleotides not matched to a gene: 8. In germline, CDR1 is MGHRA, CDR2 YSYEKL. This CDR3 contains 15 residues. Sequencing used blood, either unsorted or a sorted T cell fraction (not recorded which). This receptor was taken from a human donor who was either an allogeneic HSCT recipient or a stem cell or donor lymphocyte infusion donor (not recorded which). It is not recorded whose cells these are; they may come from a transplant donor. The chain joins TRBV4-1 to TRBJ2-3; TRBD2 matches at 8 bases. The CDR3 nucleotides are TGCGCCAGCAGCCCACTAGCGGCCGGTGGAGATACGCAGTATTTT. As protein: CASSPLAAGGDTQYF.